This T cell receptor (beta chain) appears in the sequencing data of a study of graft-versus-host responses after intestinal transplantation (dated by TCRdb to the early 2020s). With respect to the entire study: The transplants that recipients received were multivisceral, liver-intestinal, or isolated intestinal. All recipients received anti-thymocyte globulin induction followed by maintenance tacrolimus and steroids for around three years. After intestinal transplantation, graft-versus-host and host-versus-graft alloreactive T cell clones were followed in the graft, circulation and bone marrow using bulk TCR-beta CDR3 sequencing. To identify alloreactive clones, pre-transplant mixed lymphocyte reaction products were sequenced and then compared with unstimulated pre-transplant donor and recipient T cells. The cohort enrolled 20 to 30 intestinal transplant recipients, one of whom was a retransplant, and a few patients without pretransplant specimens were excluded. A peak of at least 4% donor T cells among recipient peripheral blood mononuclear cells was the definition used for donor T cell macrochimerism. Rather than going through the commercial service, samples from a few later patients were sequenced in-house on an Illumina MiSeq and processed with MiXCR.

The study at large found these results: Early after transplant, peak levels of circulating GvH clones were associated with declines in HvG clones. Patients with donor T cell macrochimerism had high GvH to HvG T cell clonal ratios in their allografts. Conclusions were limited by the relatively low number and heterogeneity of intestinal transplant patients. GvH clones turned up in recipient bone marrow, with some appearing earlier in ileal mucosa or blood, a pattern consistent with an intestinal mucosal origin.

Notes on this clone: What antigen it recognizes has not been identified. No clone much larger than this one lies a single base away; base qualities are absent.

The time point label on this specimen signifies: cells obtained before transplantation from donor or recipient. CD3+CD4+ and CD3+CD8+ populations were FACS-sorted from unstimulated pre-transplant donor and recipient cells taken from spleen or lymph nodes. Receptor amplification or capture employed the immunoSEQ multiplex PCR assay. In most patients, genomic DNA was isolated using the Qiagen DNeasy Blood and Tissue Kit and sent frozen to Adaptive Biotechnologies for TCR sequencing. Adaptive Biotechnologies carried out high-throughput TCR-beta CDR3 sequencing of genomic DNA for most patients. The paper's processing steps were these. TCR sequencing data were retrieved from Adaptive's ImmunoSEQ software for roughly 20 patients, whereas three other patients were processed with MiXCR and VDJtools. To correct CD4 versus CD8 sorting errors, sequences present in both subsets at a frequency ratio below 5:1 were removed. CDR3 nucleotide sequences shared by donor and recipient were removed because the origin of these sequences could not be assigned. To be classed as alloreactive, a clone needed at least 2-fold expansion over unstimulated cells and a minimum CFSE-low frequency of 0.002% (template counts) or 0.001% (read counts). Clones detected in sequenced pre-transplant spleen, lymph node, or MLR CFSE-low populations of the donor or recipient were defined as mappable. The cumulative frequency of alloreactive clones was calculated as a percentage of all sequences, weighted by copy number. TCRdb took over this immuneACCESS table, retaining in-frame rearrangements with V and J assigned. Such tables are incomplete; in checked studies, under half of the missing clones stem from an unresolved V gene, and the remainder is unexplained. V and J calls and clone size follow that table, whereas D and trimming were derived from the DNA. Present in this sample are roughly 89,000 clones, about 90% of which were seen just once. The ten largest account for 0.17% of the sample.

The sample here was unstimulated CD4+ T cells sorted from spleen or lymph node cells, taken before intestinal transplant. This clonotype was sampled from a human donor who received an intestinal transplant.

The CDR3 amino acid sequence is: CASSLNRPAYEQYF. The nucleotides are TGTGCCAGCAGTTTAAACAGGCCAGCCTACGAGCAGTACTTC. Here the chain combines TRBV27 and TRBJ2-7; TRBD1 is a weak D gene call, 5 bases matching. V is clipped by 2 bases and J by 2 bases, and the sequence between their germline boundaries is 10 bases long. There are 14 amino acids in the CDR3, from cysteine to phenylalanine inclusive. Only the CDR3 region is kept as DNA, spanning 42 bases read in frame from base 1. The germline V gene (reference sequence) provides CDR1 MNHEY and CDR2 SMNVEV.